The rows below give T cell receptor beta chains drawn from one sample of a study of OX40 agonist ivuxolimab in advanced cancers. This table comes from immunoSEQ multiplex PCR, and its TCRdb copy is limited to in-frame clones, with some not included. The table shows approximately 60,000 clones, with over 65% occurring only once. This sample comprised CD4+ or CD8+ T cells sorted from blood, obtained in a trial of the OX40 agonist ivuxolimab. All receptors derive from an adult with an advanced solid tumor such as melanoma, head and neck, liver or kidney cancer. Each CDR3 is given with its conserved first and last residue. A D gene is named only where the DNA matches it firmly. The listing skips clone size in some rows; elsewhere it reads once, few, many or a size class.

clone size	V gene	D gene	CDR3 length	J gene	CDR3 protein	CDR3 DNA
NA	TRBV5-1	TRBD2	14	TRBJ2-5	CASSKLAEQETQYF	TGCGCCAGCAGCAAACTAGCGGAGCAAGAGACCCAGTACTTC
NA	TRBV6-6	NA	12	TRBJ1-1	CASSYYNTEAFF	TGTGCCAGCAGTTACTATAACACTGAAGCTTTCTTT
NA	TRBV6-5	NA	15	TRBJ2-7	CASSYAGARGYEQYF	TGTGCCAGCAGTTACGCCGGGGCCCGAGGGTACGAGCAGTACTTC
NA	TRBV18	NA	18	TRBJ2-3	CASSPPFSPRTSTDTQYF	TGTGCCAGCTCACCACCTTTCTCTCCGCGCACTAGCACAGATACGCAGTATTTT
NA	TRBV18	NA	15	TRBJ2-3	CASSPAGGNTDTQYF	TGTGCCAGCTCACCGGCCGGGGGCAACACAGATACGCAGTATTTT
NA	TRBV18	TRBD1	15	TRBJ1-2	CASSAGRTGGEGYTF	TGTGCCAGCTCAGCAGGCCGGACAGGGGGCGAGGGCTACACCTTC
NA	TRBV14	TRBD2	14	TRBJ2-7	CASSQVGLAGEQYF	TGTGCCAGCAGCCAAGTGGGTCTAGCGGGCGAGCAGTACTTC
NA	TRBV14	NA	12	TRBJ1-2	CASSGRPYGYTF	TGTGCCAGCTCGGGGCGGCCCTATGGCTACACCTTC
NA	TRBV4-3	NA	14	TRBJ1-2	CASSQKGPRDGYTF	TGCGCCAGCAGCCAAAAAGGCCCCAGAGACGGCTACACCTTC
NA	TRBV18	TRBD2	17	TRBJ2-2	CASSLLGLAANTGELFF	TGTGCCAGCTCACTGCTAGGACTAGCGGCGAACACCGGGGAGCTGTTTTTT
medium-sized	TRBV5-1	TRBD1	16	TRBJ1-6	CASSLVGTGGNSPLHF	TGCGCCAGCAGCTTGGTTGGGACAGGGGGTAATTCACCCCTCCACTTT
NA	TRBV4-2	TRBD2	17	TRBJ2-2	CASSSFGTTGGTGELFF	TGTGCCAGCAGCTCCTTTGGGACTACCGGGGGCACCGGGGAGCTGTTTTTT
NA	TRBV5-1	NA	14	TRBJ2-5	CASSDVNIQETQYF	TGCGCCAGCAGCGACGTCAATATCCAAGAGACCCAGTACTTC
NA	TRBV5-1	NA	14	TRBJ1-1	CASSSTGVNTEAFF	TGCGCCAGCAGCTCGACAGGTGTGAACACTGAAGCTTTCTTT
once	TRBV5-1	NA	15	TRBJ2-3	CASSLDGRGTDTQYF	TGCGCCAGCAGCTTGGACGGCAGGGGCACAGATACGCAGTATTTT
NA	TRBV29-1	NA	12	TRBJ1-1	CSVEQGTTEAFF	TGCAGCGTTGAACAGGGGACCACTGAAGCTTTCTTT
NA	TRBV7-2	TRBD1	16	TRBJ1-3	CASSLQTGVGGNTIYF	TGTGCCAGCAGCTTACAGACAGGGGTGGGTGGAAACACCATATATTTT
NA	TRBV5-1	TRBD1	14	TRBJ1-1	CASSGRTGDTEAFF	TGCGCCAGCAGCGGGAGGACAGGGGACACTGAAGCTTTCTTT
NA	TRBV5-4	TRBD2	15	TRBJ2-1	CASSLRLAGYNEQFF	TGTGCCAGCAGCTTGCGTCTAGCGGGATACAATGAGCAGTTCTTC